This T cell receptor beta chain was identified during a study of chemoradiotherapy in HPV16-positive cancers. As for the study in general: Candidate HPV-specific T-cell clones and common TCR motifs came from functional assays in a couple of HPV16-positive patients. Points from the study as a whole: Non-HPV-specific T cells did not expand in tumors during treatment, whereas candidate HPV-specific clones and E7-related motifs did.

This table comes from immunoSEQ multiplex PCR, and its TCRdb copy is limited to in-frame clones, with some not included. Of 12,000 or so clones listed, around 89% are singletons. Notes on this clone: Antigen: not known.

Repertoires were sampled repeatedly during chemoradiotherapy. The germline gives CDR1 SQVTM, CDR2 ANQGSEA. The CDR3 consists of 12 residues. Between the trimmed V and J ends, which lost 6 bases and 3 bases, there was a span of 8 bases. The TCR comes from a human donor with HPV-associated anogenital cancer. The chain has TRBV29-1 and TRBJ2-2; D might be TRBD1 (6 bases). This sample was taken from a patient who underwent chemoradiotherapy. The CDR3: CSVTGYTGELFF. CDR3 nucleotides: TGCAGCGTCACAGGGTACACCGGGGAGCTGTTTTTT.